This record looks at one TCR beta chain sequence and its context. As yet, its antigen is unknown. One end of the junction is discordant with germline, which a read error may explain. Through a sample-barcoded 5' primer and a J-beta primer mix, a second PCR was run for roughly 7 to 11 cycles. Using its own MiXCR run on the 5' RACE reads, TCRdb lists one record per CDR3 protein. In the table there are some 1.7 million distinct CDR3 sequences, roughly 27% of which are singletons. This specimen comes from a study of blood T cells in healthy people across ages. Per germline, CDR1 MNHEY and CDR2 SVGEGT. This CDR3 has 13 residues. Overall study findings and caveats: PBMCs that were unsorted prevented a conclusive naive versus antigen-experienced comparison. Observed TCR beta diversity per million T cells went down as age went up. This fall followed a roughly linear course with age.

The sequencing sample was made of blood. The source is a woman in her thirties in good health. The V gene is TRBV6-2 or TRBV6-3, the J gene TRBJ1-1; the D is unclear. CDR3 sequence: CASNYSIYAEAFF. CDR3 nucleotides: TGTGCCAGCAATTACTCGATTTACGCTGAAGCTTTCTTT.